A single sample gave rise to the 14 T cell receptor beta chains below, sequenced in a study of TIL therapy for anti-PD-1-resistant metastatic lung cancer. The libraries were made with immunoSEQ v3. Repertoires were generated with immunoSEQ multiplex PCR, while TCRdb's copy carries only in-frame clones and drops some. Among about 5,200 clones, 64% were seen once, and the ten largest hold roughly 8.7%. Time point noted: pre-treatment sample, taken before nivolumab and TIL therapy. The tumor samples were excised metastases, mostly pleural nodules or supraclavicular lymph nodes. The source was tumor tissue, collected at baseline. These receptors were taken from a man aged 65-85 years with non-small cell lung cancer.

The J gene is TRBJ2-7, the V gene TRBV6-5; tentative D call: TRBD1 (5 bases). Per the germline V gene, CDR1 is MNHEY and CDR2 is SVGAGI. The CDR3 is 14 residues long. V shed 6 bases and J shed 9 bases, with 21 bases lying between them. The CDR3 DNA is TGTGCCAGCAGACGTCTCCTCGACAGCCCGGGGCAGTACTTC. It translates to CASRRLLDSPGQYF.

The CDR3 DNA reads as TGTGCCAGCAGCTCCGACAGTAAATATAGCAATCAGCCCCAGCATTTT. This gives the protein CASSSDSKYSNQPQHF. This sequence joins TRBV11-2 and TRBJ1-5; the D gene is possibly TRBD1 (5 bases). Germline values: CDR1 SGHAT, CDR2 FQNNGV. The CDR3 has 16 amino acids. Trimming left V 4 bases short and J 0 bases short, with 13 bases between. The full variable domain, completed using reference TRBV11-2 and TRBJ1-5, is EAGVAQSPRYKIIEKRQSVAFWCNPISGHATLYWYQQILGQGPKLLIQFQNNGVVDDSQLPKDRFSAERLKGVDSTLKIQPAKLEDSAVYLCASSSDSKYSNQPQHFGDGTRLSIL.

The rearrangement joins TRBV29-1 to TRBJ2-7, with a tentative D call TRBD1 (5 bases). The CDR3 consists of 13 residues. V gave up 5 bases and J gave up 4 bases, with 15 bases separating them. CDR1 and CDR2 from the germline V gene are SQVTM and ANQGSEA. CDR3 sequence: CSVNRQGTYEQYF. Written as DNA, the CDR3 is TGCAGCGTTAACAGGCAGGGTACGTACGAGCAGTACTTC.

V usage is TRBV5-4 and J usage is TRBJ2-5; possible D gene TRBD2, 5 bases. Trimming cost V 3 bases and J 5 bases, with 26 bases left between them. The CDR3 extends over 18 amino acids. Germline CDR1 and CDR2: SGHNT and YYREEE (reference sequence). CDR3 sequence reads: CASSSAVPDWRRVETQYF. Written as DNA, the CDR3 is TGTGCCAGCAGCTCGGCCGTTCCGGACTGGCGACGGGTCGAGACCCAGTACTTC.

This clone was seen more than once but under ten times. J is TRBJ2-2 and V is TRBV19, with D uncertain. The V end was cut by 10 bases, the J end by 6 bases, with 6 bases between. The length of the CDR3 is 10 residues. From germline, CDR1 is LNHDA and CDR2 SQIVND (reference sequence). The CDR3 coding sequence is TGTGCCACTCCATCCGGGGAGCTGTTTTTT. This translates into CATPSGELFF. The variable domain in full, with the rest retrieved from reference TRBV19 and TRBJ2-2, is DGGITQSPKYLFRKEGQNVTLSCEQNLNHDAMYWYRQDPGQGLRLIYYSQIVNDFQKGDIAEGYSVSREKKESFPLTVTSAQKNPTAFYLCATPSGELFFGEGSRLTVL.

This clone is a singleton in its sample. CDR3 protein: CAISLGYEQYF. The CDR3 nucleotides read TGTGCCATCAGTCTTGGCTACGAGCAGTACTTC. V is TRBV10-3 and J is TRBJ2-7; D not resolved. The CDR3 loop spans 11 amino acids. The germline gives CDR1 ENHRY, CDR2 SYGVKD. V was trimmed by 5 bases and J by 3 bases, leaving 5 bases between them.

The chain is built from TRBV28 and TRBJ2-1, with D perhaps assigned TRBD1 or TRBD2 (7 bases each). Trimming took 6 bases from V and 4 from J, leaving 16 bases between them. The germline gives CDR1 MDHEN, CDR2 SYDVKM. The CDR3 consists of 15 residues. The CDR3 sequence is CASSRTGEGYNEQFF. The CDR3 DNA follows: TGTGCCAGCAGCCGAACAGGGGAGGGGTACAATGAGCAGTTCTTC.

The chain combines TRBV28 with TRBJ1-6; 9 bases line up with TRBD1. From germline, CDR1 is MDHEN and CDR2 SYDVKM. With V trimmed by 4 bases and J by 9 bases, 4 bases remained unmatched. The CDR3 is made up of 14 amino acids. The CDR3 here is CASSWTGESSPLHF. The CDR3, as DNA: TGTGCCAGCAGTTGGACAGGGGAAAGTTCACCCCTCCACTTT.

The chain combines TRBV19 with TRBJ2-1, with 13 bases fitting TRBD2. Germline V lookup: CDR1 LNHDA, CDR2 SQIVND (reference sequence). J gave up 8 bases and V 6 bases, and 7 bases lay outside the gene matches. The CDR3 spans 15 residues. CDR3 amino acids: CASSLGLAGDYEQFF. The CDR3 DNA reads as TGTGCCAGTAGCCTTGGACTAGCGGGAGATTATGAGCAGTTCTTC.

The rearrangement joins TRBV6-5 to TRBJ1-1; D ambiguous. Germline V CDR1 and CDR2: MNHEY, SVGAGI. Trimming removed 0 bases at V and 8 bases at J, with 10 bases between. CDR3 length: 13 residues. CDR3 sequence reads: CASSYSMGSEAFF. The CDR3 nucleotides are TGTGCCAGCAGTTACTCGATGGGGTCAGAAGCTTTCTTT.

The rearrangement joins TRBV19 to TRBJ2-7; D might be TRBD1 or TRBD2, each matching 5 bases. The CDR3 is 14 amino acids. CDR1 and CDR2 from the germline V gene are LNHDA and SQIVND (reference sequence). V was shortened by 3 bases and J by 3 bases, with 12 bases between the two germline ends. CDR3 nucleotides: TGTGCCAGTAGTATGTCTGGGGGTATCTACGAGCAGTACTTC. This translates into CASSMSGGIYEQYF.

By proportion, this clone is medium-sized. The rearrangement uses TRBV5-8 and TRBJ2-7; 7 bases fit TRBD1. Germline assignment: CDR1 SGHTS and CDR2 YDEGEE. J gave up 0 bases and V 2 bases, and 11 bases lay outside the gene matches. The CDR3 totals 17 residues. The CDR3: CASSFGRQGRFSYEQYF. As DNA, the CDR3 is TGTGCCAGCAGCTTTGGAAGACAGGGCCGATTCTCCTACGAGCAGTACTTC.

The rearrangement joins TRBV7-8 to TRBJ2-2; D possibly corresponds to TRBD1 (7 bases). Germline values: CDR1 SGHVS, CDR2 FQNEAQ. The V and J ends lost 5 bases and 2 bases respectively, with 15 bases between them. The CDR3 length is 16 residues. CDR3 in DNA: TGTGCCAGCAGCACCAACAGGGGAGGTAACACCGGGGAGCTGTTTTTT. Translating gives CASSTNRGGNTGELFF. The entire variable domain, with the rest obtained from reference TRBV7-8 and TRBJ2-2, is as follows: GAGVSQSPRYKVAKRGQDVALRCDPISGHVSLFWYQQALGQGPEFLTYFQNEAQLDKSGLPSDRFFAERPEGSVSTLKIQRTQQEDSAVYLCASSTNRGGNTGELFFGEGSRLTVL.

The J gene is TRBJ1-2, the V gene TRBV6-1, with TRBD1 matching over 8 bases. The CDR3 is made up of 14 amino acids. Trimming removed 8 bases from V and 5 bases from J; junction bases left unmatched: 10. Looked up from germline, CDR1 is MNHNS and CDR2 is SASEGT. The CDR3 DNA reads as TGTGCCAGCGCCCTACGGGACAGGAATTATGGCTACACCTTC. This encodes CASALRDRNYGYTF.